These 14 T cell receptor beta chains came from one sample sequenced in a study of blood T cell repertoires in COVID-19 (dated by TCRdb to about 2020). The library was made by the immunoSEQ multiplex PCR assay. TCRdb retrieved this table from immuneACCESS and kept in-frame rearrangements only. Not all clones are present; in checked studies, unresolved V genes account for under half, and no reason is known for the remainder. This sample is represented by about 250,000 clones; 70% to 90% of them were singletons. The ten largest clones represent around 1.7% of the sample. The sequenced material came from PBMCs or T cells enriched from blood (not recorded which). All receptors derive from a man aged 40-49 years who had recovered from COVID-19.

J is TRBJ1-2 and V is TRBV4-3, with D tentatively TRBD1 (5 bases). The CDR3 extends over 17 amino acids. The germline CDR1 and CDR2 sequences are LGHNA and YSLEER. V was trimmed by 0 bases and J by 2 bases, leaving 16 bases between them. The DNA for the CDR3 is TGCGCCAGCAGCCAAGAGCGCGGGATCGGGGCGAACTATGGCTACACCTTC. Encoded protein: CASSQERGIGANYGYTF.

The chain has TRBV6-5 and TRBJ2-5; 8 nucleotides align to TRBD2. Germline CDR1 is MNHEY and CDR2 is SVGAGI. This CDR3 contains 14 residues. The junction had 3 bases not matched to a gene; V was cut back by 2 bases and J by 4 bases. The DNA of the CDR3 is TGTGCCAGCAGTTACAACGGGGGGGCAGAGACCCAGTACTTC. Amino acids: CASSYNGGAETQYF.

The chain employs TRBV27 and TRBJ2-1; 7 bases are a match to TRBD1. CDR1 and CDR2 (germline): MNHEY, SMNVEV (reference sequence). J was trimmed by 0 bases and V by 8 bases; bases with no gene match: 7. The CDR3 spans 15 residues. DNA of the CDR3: TGTGCCAGCCTCCCCCCAGGGGGCTCCTACAATGAGCAGTTCTTC. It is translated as CASLPPGGSYNEQFF.

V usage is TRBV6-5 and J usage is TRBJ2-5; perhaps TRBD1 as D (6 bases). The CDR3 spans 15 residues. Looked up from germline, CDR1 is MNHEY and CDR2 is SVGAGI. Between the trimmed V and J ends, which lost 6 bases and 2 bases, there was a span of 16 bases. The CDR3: CASSRGTQGQETQYF. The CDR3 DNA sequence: TGTGCCAGCAGCCGGGGCACGCAGGGGCAAGAGACCCAGTACTTC.

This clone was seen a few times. CDR3 nucleotides: TGTGCCAGCAGCATCCGTCCCCAGGGGGAACTAACTTGTAATTCACCCCTCCACTTT. Amino acid sequence: CASSIRPQGELTCNSPLHF. This rearrangement joins TRBV21-1 to TRBJ1-6; TRBD1, the D gene given by the table, was not confirmed from the DNA. TRBV21-1 is listed as a pseudogene. The CDR3 has 19 residues.

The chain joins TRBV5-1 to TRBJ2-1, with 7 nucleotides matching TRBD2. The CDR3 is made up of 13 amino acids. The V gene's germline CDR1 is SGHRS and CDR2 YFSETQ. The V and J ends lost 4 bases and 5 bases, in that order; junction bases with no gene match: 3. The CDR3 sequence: CASSTGLDNEQFF. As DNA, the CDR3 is TGCGCCAGCAGCACCGGACTAGACAATGAGCAGTTCTTC.

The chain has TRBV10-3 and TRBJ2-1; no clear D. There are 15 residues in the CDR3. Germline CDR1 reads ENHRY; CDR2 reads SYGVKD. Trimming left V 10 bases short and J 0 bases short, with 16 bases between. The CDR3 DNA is TGTGCCACCAGAGCCTCCCCGAGCTCCTACAATGAGCAGTTCTTC. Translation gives CATRASPSSYNEQFF.

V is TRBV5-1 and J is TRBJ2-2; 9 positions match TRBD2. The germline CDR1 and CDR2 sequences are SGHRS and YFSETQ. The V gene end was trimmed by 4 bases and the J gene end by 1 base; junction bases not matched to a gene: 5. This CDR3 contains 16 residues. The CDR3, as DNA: TGCGCCAGCAGCGTTGAGACTAGCGGGAACACCGGGGAGCTGTTTTTT. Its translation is CASSVETSGNTGELFF.

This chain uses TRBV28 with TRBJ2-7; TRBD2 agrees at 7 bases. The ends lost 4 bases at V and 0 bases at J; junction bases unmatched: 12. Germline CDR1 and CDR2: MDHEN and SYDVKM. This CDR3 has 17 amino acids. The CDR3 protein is CASSSPRLSGTSYEQYF. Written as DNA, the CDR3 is TGTGCCAGCAGTTCCCCTCGATTAAGCGGGACCTCCTACGAGCAGTACTTC.

This CDR3 is CASSLGSLMEAFF. The CDR3 DNA reads TGTGCCAGCAGTTTAGGTTCCCTTATGGAAGCTTTCTTT. This chain links TRBV12-3 or TRBV12-4 with TRBJ1-1; no firm D call. The CDR3 has 13 amino acids. The V end was cut by 1 base, the J end by 8 bases, with 11 bases between.

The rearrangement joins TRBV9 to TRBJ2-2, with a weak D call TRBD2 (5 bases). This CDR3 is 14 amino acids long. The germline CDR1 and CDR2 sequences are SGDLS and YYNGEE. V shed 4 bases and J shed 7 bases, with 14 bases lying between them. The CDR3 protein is CASSPRGSDGELFF. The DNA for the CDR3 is TGTGCCAGCAGCCCTCGGGGTAGCGACGGGGAGCTGTTTTTT.

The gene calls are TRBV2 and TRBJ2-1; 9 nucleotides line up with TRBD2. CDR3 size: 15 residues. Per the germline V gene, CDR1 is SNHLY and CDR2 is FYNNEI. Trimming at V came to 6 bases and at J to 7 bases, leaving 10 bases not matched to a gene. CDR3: CASSARSGSGNEQFF. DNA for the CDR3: TGTGCCAGCAGCGCACGTAGCGGGAGTGGAAATGAGCAGTTCTTC.

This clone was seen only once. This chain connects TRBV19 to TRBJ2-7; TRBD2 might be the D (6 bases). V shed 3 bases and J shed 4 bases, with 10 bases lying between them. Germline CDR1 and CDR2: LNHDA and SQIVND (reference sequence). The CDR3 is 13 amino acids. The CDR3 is CASSIGGSYEQYF. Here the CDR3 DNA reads TGTGCCAGTAGTATTGGGGGGTCGTACGAGCAGTACTTC.

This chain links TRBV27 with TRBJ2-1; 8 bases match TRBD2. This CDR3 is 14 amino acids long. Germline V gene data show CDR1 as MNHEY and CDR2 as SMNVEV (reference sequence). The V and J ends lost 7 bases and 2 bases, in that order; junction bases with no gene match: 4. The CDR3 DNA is TGTGCCAGCACCTACGGGGGGGCCTACAATGAGCAGTTCTTC. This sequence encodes CASTYGGAYNEQFF.